The clone carrying this TCR beta chain was seen repeatedly, ten times or more. Its antigen is not identified. Every diagnosis used clinical symptoms, serum thyroxine and TRAb, thyroid ultrasound and orbital computed tomography. This blood was taken when hyperthyroidism was first diagnosed, before any ophthalmopathy symptoms existed. The V and J ends lost 6 bases and 0 bases respectively, with 14 bases between them. Looked up from germline, CDR1 is MNHEY and CDR2 is SVGAGI. The length of the CDR3 is 15 residues. These data originate in a study of T cells in Graves' hyperthyroidism and ophthalmopathy. TCR beta CDR3 sequences were amplified from RNA transcripts. Using the HTBI primer set, a first-round RT-PCR was run on the TCR CDR3. TCRdb used MiXCR to reprocess the multiplex PCR reads, holding one entry per CDR3 protein. The table shows about 300,000 distinct CDR3 sequences, with 20% to 30% occurring only once.

Study-wide points: A model built on 13 V-J features separated ophthalmopathy from stable hyperthyroidism.

This rearrangement joins TRBV6-5 to TRBJ1-1, with TRBD1 as a possible D gene (6 bases). This TCR was recovered from a man aged 35 to 55 with Graves' hyperthyroidism that later progressed to Graves' ophthalmopathy. The sequencing input was blood. The CDR3 DNA reads TGTGCCAGCAGGATCCTTGACAGGATGAACACTGAAGCTTTCTTT. The encoded protein is CASRILDRMNTEAFF.